Below are 27 T cell receptor beta chains sequenced from a single sample in a study of T cell responses to AZD1222 COVID-19 vaccine. The data were produced by immunoSEQ multiplex PCR, yet TCRdb's version contains in-frame clones alone and is incomplete. Among 180,000 or so clones listed, 85% to 95% were seen once. Sequences were derived from peripheral blood, sampled 28 days after the second AZD1222 dose. These receptors came from an adult who received the AZD1222 COVID-19 vaccine.

This chain joins TRBV3-1 (or the pseudogene TRBV3-2) and TRBJ1-4; TRBD1 agrees at 7 bases. V was clipped by 2 bases and J by 3 bases; unmatched bases: 3. The CDR3 spans 15 residues. Germline assignment: CDR1 LGHDT and CDR2 YNNKEL (reference sequence). The CDR3 loop is CASSQRTGANEKLFF. Here the CDR3 DNA reads TGTGCCAGCAGCCAAAGGACAGGCGCTAATGAAAAACTGTTTTTT.

This chain connects TRBV5-4 to TRBJ1-2; D gene unclear. The germline V gene has CDR1 SGHNT and CDR2 YYREEE (reference sequence). V shed 0 bases and J shed 4 bases, with 7 bases lying between them. CDR3 size: 13 residues. CDR3 nucleotide sequence: TGTGCCAGCAGCTTGGAGACATCCTATGGCTACACCTTC. Protein product: CASSLETSYGYTF.

The rearrangement uses TRBV3-1 (or the pseudogene TRBV3-2) and TRBJ2-3; D possibly uses TRBD1 or TRBD2 (5 bases each). V lost 5 bases and J lost 10, with 16 bases in between. The CDR3 spans 13 residues. CDR1 is LGHDT, CDR2 YNNKEL, per germline (reference sequence). The CDR3 reads CASSWAGSEAQYF. The DNA of the CDR3 is TGTGCCAGCAGCTGGGCAGGGTCGGAGGCGCAGTATTTT.

This clone occurred a few times. The rearrangement uses TRBV12-5 and TRBJ1-1; D remains unclear. Trimming cost V 6 bases and J 0 bases, with 11 bases left between them. The V gene's germline CDR1 is LGHNT and CDR2 FRNRAP. CDR3 length: 14 amino acids. CDR3 sequence reads: CASGGGIMNTEAFF. The CDR3 DNA reads as TGTGCTAGTGGGGGAGGTATCATGAACACTGAAGCTTTCTTT.

The rearrangement joins TRBV5-6 to TRBJ2-3; perhaps TRBD1 as D (6 bases). Germline lookup yields CDR1 SGHDT and CDR2 YYEEEE. The CDR3 extends over 16 amino acids. Between the trimmed V and J ends, which lost 1 base and 0 bases, there was a span of 12 bases. Here the CDR3 DNA reads TGTGCCAGCAGCTTGCTCACAGGGTCTAGCACAGATACGCAGTATTTT. It yields the protein CASSLLTGSSTDTQYF.

This chain uses TRBV4-3 with TRBJ2-3; 9 bases are shared with TRBD2. This CDR3 comprises 18 residues. The V segment lost 0 bases and the J segment 6 bases; nucleotides outside the gene matches: 13. Germline values: CDR1 LGHNA, CDR2 YSLEER. The CDR3 DNA sequence: TGCGCCAGCAGCCAAGATGCGGCGGGGGGGCCCCGGGGGGATACGCAGTATTTT. Translation gives CASSQDAAGGPRGDTQYF.

The chain couples TRBV4-3 to TRBJ1-3, with D possibly TRBD1 on 5 matching bases. V was clipped by 1 base and J by 3 bases, with 10 bases between them. The CDR3 is 15 residues long. CDR1 and CDR2 (germline): LGHNA, YSLEER. The CDR3 coding sequence is TGCGCCAGCAGCCAAGGGGAGGGACTTGGAAACACCATATATTTT. It is translated as CASSQGEGLGNTIYF.

J is TRBJ1-1 and V is TRBV18; D is possibly TRBD1 (5 bases). This CDR3 is 14 amino acids long. Germline loops: CDR1 KGHSH, CDR2 LQKENI. Trimming cost V 0 bases and J 0 bases, with 5 bases left between them. The CDR3 bases are TGTGCCAGCTCACCACCGGGGGTGAACACTGAAGCTTTCTTT. Amino acid sequence: CASSPPGVNTEAFF.

The chain combines TRBV28 with TRBJ1-5; D perhaps matches TRBD1 (6 bases). V lost 5 bases, J lost 0 bases, and 8 bases lay in between. Germline lookup yields CDR1 MDHEN and CDR2 SYDVKM. The CDR3 is 14 amino acids. CDR3 nucleotides: TGTGCCAGCAGTCCGACAGGTAGCAATCAGCCCCAGCATTTT. Amino acid sequence: CASSPTGSNQPQHF.

This chain links TRBV19 with TRBJ2-4; the match to TRBD1 covers 7 bases. CDR3 length equals 14 residues. Germline CDR1 LNHDA, CDR2 SQIVND (reference sequence). Trimming cost V 4 bases and J 9 bases; bases outside gene matches: 9. The CDR3 is CASSRQGSAVIQYF. The DNA for the CDR3 is TGTGCCAGTAGTAGACAGGGTTCGGCGGTCATTCAGTACTTC.

V is TRBV5-1 and J is TRBJ1-5; maybe TRBD1 (6 bases). With 4 bases removed from V and 3 bases from J, the gap between germline ends came to 14 bases. The CDR3 is 15 residues long. The germline gives CDR1 SGHRS, CDR2 YFSETQ. In DNA form, the CDR3 reads TGCGCCAGCAGCCCCATGACAGGTGACAATCAGCCCCAGCATTTT. This codes for CASSPMTGDNQPQHF.

The gene calls are TRBV6-2 or TRBV6-3 and TRBJ2-7; D uncertain. Trimming removed 0 bases from V and 4 bases from J, with 16 bases in between. This CDR3 contains 16 residues. CDR1 MNHEY and CDR2 SVGEGT come from the germline V gene. The CDR3 coding sequence is TGTGCCAGCAGTTACTCCCACTCGTCCCGAGTTTACGAGCAGTACTTC. This gives the protein CASSYSHSSRVYEQYF.

The table lists this clone with a few counts. V is TRBV11-3 and J is TRBJ1-1, with 8 bases that match TRBD1. The V gene's germline CDR1 is SGHNT and CDR2 YENEEA. This CDR3 contains 15 residues. The V gene end was trimmed by 4 bases and the J gene end by 4 bases; junction bases not matched to a gene: 8. The CDR3 sequence: CASSSGIGQGTEAFF. The CDR3 region has the DNA TGTGCCAGCAGCTCGGGCATCGGACAGGGCACTGAAGCTTTCTTT.

The chain couples TRBV6-5 to TRBJ1-1; the D is unclear. This CDR3 is built from 13 residues. Germline-derived CDR1 and CDR2 are MNHEY and SVGAGI. Trimming took off 9 bases at V and 0 bases at J, with 11 bases between the two ends. The CDR3, as DNA: TGTGCCAGTATGACTGCCATGAACACTGAAGCTTTCTTT. Translated, it gives CASMTAMNTEAFF.

The chain carries TRBV2 and TRBJ1-3; D is unresolved. Trimming took 5 bases from V and 2 from J, leaving 13 bases between them. Per the germline V gene, CDR1 is SNHLY and CDR2 is FYNNEI. The CDR3 totals 15 residues. This CDR3 is CASSNGPATGNTIYF. The CDR3 nucleotides are TGTGCCAGCAGTAATGGACCCGCGACTGGAAACACCATATATTTT.

The V call is TRBV5-1, the J call TRBJ1-6; 8 bases match TRBD1. V lost 8 bases, J lost 7 bases, and 11 bases stayed unmatched. The CDR3 runs 15 residues. The germline CDR1 and CDR2 sequences are SGHRS and YFSETQ. CDR3: CASQATGQGNSPLHF. In nucleotides, the CDR3 is TGCGCCAGTCAGGCGACTGGACAGGGAAATTCACCCCTCCACTTT.

The rearrangement links TRBV19 to TRBJ2-5; no clear D. V was pared by 4 bases and J by 1 base, with 7 bases between. The CDR3 spans 13 residues. Germline loops: CDR1 LNHDA, CDR2 SQIVND (reference sequence). The CDR3 nucleotides are TGTGCCAGTAGTAGGCTAGTCCAAGAGACCCAGTACTTC. This codes for CASSRLVQETQYF. The full variable domain, with the rest looked up from reference TRBV19 and TRBJ2-5, is DGGITQSPKYLFRKEGQNVTLSCEQNLNHDAMYWYRQDPGQGLRLIYYSQIVNDFQKGDIAEGYSVSREKKESFPLTVTSAQKNPTAFYLCASSRLVQETQYFGPGTRLLVL.

This clone has just a few counts. The chain couples TRBV2 to TRBJ2-7; no firm D call. Germline V gene sequence: CDR1 SNHLY, CDR2 FYNNEI. This CDR3 is 16 amino acids long. V lost 1 base, J lost 3 bases, and 16 bases lay in between. The CDR3 DNA reads TGTGCCAGCAGTGAAGGGGCCAGCAGTTACATCTACGAGCAGTACTTC. This codes for CASSEGASSYIYEQYF.

The genes are TRBV27 and TRBJ2-7; no clear D. Between the trimmed V and J ends, which lost 1 base and 5 bases, there was a span of 6 bases. Germline-derived CDR1 and CDR2 are MNHEY and SMNVEV (reference sequence). This CDR3 has 12 amino acids. CDR3 bases: TGTGCCAGCAGTTTATACGGAGACGAGCAGTACTTC. Protein sequence: CASSLYGDEQYF.

This sequence joins TRBV7-3 and TRBJ1-2, with D perhaps matching TRBD1 (5 bases). The V gene's germline CDR1 is SGHTA and CDR2 FQGTGA. This CDR3 is 15 amino acids long. Trimming cost V 6 bases and J 0 bases, with 14 bases left between them. The CDR3 bases are TGTGCCAGCAGGTCCAGCGGGGGTTCTAACTATGGCTACACCTTC. It encodes CASRSSGGSNYGYTF.

The CDR3 region is CASSDLTGYQPQHF. CDR3 sequence (DNA): TGTGCCAGCAGTGACCTGACAGGGTATCAGCCCCAGCATTTT. The chain joins TRBV2 to TRBJ1-5; 7 bases are a match to TRBD1. This CDR3 has 14 residues. V trimming: 3 bases; J trimming: 5 bases; junction bases outside the gene matches: 4. In germline, CDR1 is SNHLY, CDR2 FYNNEI. Drawing the rest from reference TRBV2 and TRBJ1-5, the complete variable domain is EPEVTQTPSHQVTQMGQEVILRCVPISNHLYFYWYRQILGQKVEFLVSFYNNEISEKSEIFDDQFSVERPDGSNFTLKIRSTKLEDSAMYFCASSDLTGYQPQHFGDGTRLSIL.

J is TRBJ2-5 and V is TRBV3-1 (or the pseudogene TRBV3-2), with 10 positions matching TRBD1. With V trimmed by 1 base and J by 5 bases, 7 bases remained unmatched. The CDR3 spans 16 residues. Germline V CDR1 and CDR2: LGHDT, YNNKEL (reference sequence). DNA for the CDR3: TGTGCCAGCAGCCAAGGCGGTCGGGACAGGGGTGAGACCCAGTACTTC. It codes for CASSQGGRDRGETQYF.

The chain links TRBV27 to TRBJ1-6; D is unresolved. Trimming took 6 bases from V and 4 from J, leaving 10 bases between them. In germline, CDR1 is MNHEY, CDR2 SMNVEV (reference sequence). This CDR3 spans 14 amino acids. The CDR3: CASRYAEYNSPLHF. CDR3 coding DNA: TGTGCCAGCAGGTATGCAGAGTATAATTCACCCCTCCACTTT.

The J gene is TRBJ2-2, the V gene TRBV9; no definite D call. The germline CDR1 and CDR2 sequences are SGDLS and YYNGEE. CDR3 size: 16 residues. Trimming removed 0 bases at V and 3 bases at J, with 12 bases between. The CDR3 nucleotides are TGTGCCAGCAGCGTAGGGATGAACCAACACACCGGGGAGCTGTTTTTT. It specifies CASSVGMNQHTGELFF.

Details on this clone: One end of the junction does not line up with germline, which may come from a read error. This chain connects TRBV9 to TRBJ1-1; D is perhaps TRBD1 (6 bases). The CDR3 has 13 residues. Germline V lookup: CDR1 SGDLS, CDR2 YYNGEE. CDR3 protein: CASSIQGNAEAFF. CDR3 DNA sequence: TGTGCCAGCAGCATCCAGGGGAACGCTGAAGCTTTCTTT.

V and J are TRBV10-3 and TRBJ1-1; 9 nucleotides agree with TRBD1. Germline loops: CDR1 ENHRY, CDR2 SYGVKD. The CDR3 is 13 residues long. V shed 10 bases, J shed 6 bases, and the junction held 9 bases outside the gene matches. The CDR3 DNA follows: TGTGCCACCGCCGGGACAGGGCGCTCTGAAGCTTTCTTT. Amino acid sequence: CATAGTGRSEAFF.

This chain links TRBV7-2 with TRBJ2-2; 7 bases agree with TRBD1. The CDR3 consists of 12 residues. CDR1 is SGHTA and CDR2 is FQGNSA in the germline V gene. V was clipped by 5 bases and J by 15 bases; unmatched bases: 9. The CDR3, as DNA: TGTGCCAGCAGCCTCGGGACAGCGCCGGTGTTTTTT. Translated, it gives CASSLGTAPVFF.